This TCR beta chain was recorded in a study of cytomegalovirus exposure and HLA in healthy donors. Overall study context: Genotyping showed around 80% of some 400 donors falling in the Caucasian-associated ancestry cluster. The study, taken as a whole, reports: TCR beta V- and J-gene trimming was later associated with a missense DCLRE1C variant. Cytomegalovirus-associated TCR beta chains were listed, numbering approximately 150. Across donors, most TCRs were seen rarely, yet some public ones were widespread.

About this clone: Its antigen remains unidentified.

Germline-derived CDR1 and CDR2 are SGDLS and YYNGEE. Trimming took 0 bases from V and 1 from J; bases not matched to a gene: 4. The CDR3 is 16 residues long. Primers: 60 Vbeta forward and 13 Jbeta reverse. This table comes from immunoSEQ multiplex PCR, and its TCRdb copy is limited to in-frame clones, with some not included. The sample lists about 150,000 clones, roughly 74% seen once, with over 2.5% in the top ten. The V and J genes are TRBV9 and TRBJ2-4; 7 bases are shared with TRBD1. The receptor was derived from a man aged 18 to 35 in good health and CMV-seronegative. The specimen was PBMCs. CDR3 nucleotides: TGTGCCAGCAGCGTAGAGGGGACAGCGGCCAAAAACATTCAGTACTTC. It translates to CASSVEGTAAKNIQYF.